This T cell receptor (beta chain) was retrieved from a study of cytomegalovirus exposure and HLA in healthy donors. Both 60 Vbeta primers and 13 Jbeta primers went into the PCR. Sequencing used immunoSEQ multiplex PCR; TCRdb keeps in-frame clones, though not all of them. The sample has about 100,000 clones, more than 75% seen once. Germline V gene sequence: CDR1 LGHNA, CDR2 YNFKEQ. V was trimmed by 1 base and J by 5 bases, leaving 14 bases between them. CDR3 size: 15 residues. The receptor was isolated from a woman aged 45-59 years in good health and CMV-seropositive. Source material: PBMCs. V and J are TRBV4-2 and TRBJ2-5; D is possibly TRBD1 (6 bases). CDR3 coding DNA: TGTGCCAGCAGCCAAGGGGACACCAGGTTGGAGACCCAGTACTTC. This sequence encodes CASSQGDTRLETQYF.